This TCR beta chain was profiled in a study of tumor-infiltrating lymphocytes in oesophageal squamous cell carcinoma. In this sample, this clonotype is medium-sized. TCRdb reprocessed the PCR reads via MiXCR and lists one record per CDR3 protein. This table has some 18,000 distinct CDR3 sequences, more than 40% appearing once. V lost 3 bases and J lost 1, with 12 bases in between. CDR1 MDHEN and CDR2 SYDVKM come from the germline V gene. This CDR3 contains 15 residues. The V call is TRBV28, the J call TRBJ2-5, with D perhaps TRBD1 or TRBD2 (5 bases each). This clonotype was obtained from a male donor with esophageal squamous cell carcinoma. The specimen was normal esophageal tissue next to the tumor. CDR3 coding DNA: TGTGCCAGCAGTTTTCTGGGGACCCTCCAAGAGACCCAGTACTTC. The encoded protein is CASSFLGTLQETQYF.